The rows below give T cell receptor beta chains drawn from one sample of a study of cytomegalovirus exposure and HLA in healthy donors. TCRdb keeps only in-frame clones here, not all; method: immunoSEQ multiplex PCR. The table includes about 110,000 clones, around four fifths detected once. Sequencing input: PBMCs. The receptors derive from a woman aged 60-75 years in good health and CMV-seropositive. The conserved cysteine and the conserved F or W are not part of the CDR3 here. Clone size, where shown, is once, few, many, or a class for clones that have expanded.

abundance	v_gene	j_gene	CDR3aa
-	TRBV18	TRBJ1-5	ASTEQGRDQPQH
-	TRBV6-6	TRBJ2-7	ASSFDRANIYEQY
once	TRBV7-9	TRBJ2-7	ARFSPEGTRRTSTYEQY
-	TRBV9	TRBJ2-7	ASSADRQSSYEQY
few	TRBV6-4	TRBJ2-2	ASSDRQGIGELF
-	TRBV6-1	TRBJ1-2	ASLLSGDGYT
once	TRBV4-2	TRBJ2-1	ASSLSTSVYNEQF
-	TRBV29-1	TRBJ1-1	STRRATDTEAF
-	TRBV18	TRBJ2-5	ASSPPSGGRQETQY
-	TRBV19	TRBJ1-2	ASSIAGTGTGYT
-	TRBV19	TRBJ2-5	ASSIGTTGTQY
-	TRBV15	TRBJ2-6	ATSTREARGRFGANVLT
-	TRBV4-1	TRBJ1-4	ATERTPNEKLF
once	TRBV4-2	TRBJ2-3	ASSQAFGDTQY
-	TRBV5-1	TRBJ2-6	ASSFNTGTGANVLT
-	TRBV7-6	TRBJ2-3	ASSLQPSGSADTQY
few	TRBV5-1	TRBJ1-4	ASSFRGTNEKLF
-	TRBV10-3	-	AISGQTSSYEQY
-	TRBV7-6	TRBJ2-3	ASSSGLAGEEADTQY
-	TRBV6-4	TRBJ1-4	ASSETAFGGEKLF
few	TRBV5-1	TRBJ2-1	ASSLTQGGSYNEQF
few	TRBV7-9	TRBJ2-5	ASSPKKKLAGYQETQY
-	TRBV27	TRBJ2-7	ASSPHGQGIGPYEQY
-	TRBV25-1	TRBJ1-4	ASSDPRNLEKLF
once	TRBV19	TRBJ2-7	ATRQTYEQY
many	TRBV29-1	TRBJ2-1	SSRAGDSYNEQF
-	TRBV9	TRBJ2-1	ASSVSVFVGYNEQF
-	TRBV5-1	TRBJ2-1	ASTRDSYNEQF
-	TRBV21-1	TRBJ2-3	ASSKGGLTTDTQY